This T cell receptor (beta chain) was retrieved from a study of spatial heterogeneity in lung cancer. Study-level findings and limits: Mutation counts in tumors were tracked by counts of expanded intratumoral alpha and beta TCRs.

This clonotype was seen once. Antigen: not known. V was pared by 1 base and J by 8 bases, with 9 bases between. Germline CDR1 and CDR2: SQVTM and ANQGSEA. This CDR3 comprises 12 residues. Specified time point: sample taken at primary tumor resection. TCRdb re-derived calls from the 5' RACE reads in MiXCR, one entry per CDR3 protein. The sample records around 11,000 distinct CDR3 sequences, about 8% being singletons. The TCR sequence derives from a female donor with early-stage non-small cell lung cancer. This chain connects TRBV29-1 to TRBJ2-1; D assignment may be TRBD1 or TRBD2 (5 bases each). The specimen was lung tumor tissue, collected at surgery. The CDR3 loop reads CSVEGGVHEQFF. CDR3 DNA: TGCAGCGTTGAAGGAGGGGTTCATGAGCAGTTCTTC.